This record covers a single T cell receptor (beta chain). No cognate antigen has been identified for it. Base qualities are not provided; no much larger clone lies one nucleotide away. The method behind the library was RT-PCR. The run used an Illumina HiSeq 2500. The public reads were quality trimmed at Q25 with fastp and then assembled into clones with MiXCR by TCRdb, keeping productive beta chains. Rows matching on CDR3 protein sequence are summarized as one entry with the most common DNA and genes. The sample table contains 650,000 to 700,000 distinct CDR3 sequences; only one count was recorded for 15% to 18% of them. Roughly 12% of the sample is held by the ten biggest clonotypes. The entry originates in a study of response to subunit inactivated influenza vaccine (dated by TCRdb to 2016 to 2019). Regarding the study in general: To follow how T cells responded to a trivalent subunit inactivated influenza vaccine, the researchers relied on deep quantitative profiling of the T cell receptor repertoire. The study at large found these results: The authors proposed that each seasonal influenza vaccination may bring in only a limited number of new T cells.

At the junction V is shortened by 0 bases and J by 5 bases; bases outside the gene matches: 4. CDR1 is given as SGHAT and CDR2 as FQNNGV, both from the germline V gene. The CDR3 sequence holds 14 residues, the cysteine and phenylalanine included. Solely the CDR3 DNA is kept, with 42 bases framed from the first base. The V and J segments used are TRBV11-2 and TRBJ2-7, and TRBD1 matches 7 of the central bases. Material: PBMCs from blood, obtained 11 to 12 days after vaccination. This clonotype was sampled from a man aged 45-65 years who received an inactivated influenza vaccine. Donor details come from another sample of the same person, matched by shared clones. The nucleotides are TGTGCCAGCAGCTTAGACCCGGGACAGCACGAGCAGTACTTC. Translated, it gives CASSLDPGQHEQYF.